This T cell receptor beta chain was sequenced in a study of a mutant IDH1 vaccine in newly diagnosed glioma. Across the study: The treated group averaged about 39 years old and was roughly 60% male, approximately 38% female.

A few counts support this clone. Its antigen is not identified. Sequencing used immunoSEQ multiplex PCR; TCRdb keeps in-frame clones, though not all of them. Of 50,000 to 60,000 clones listed, about 80% are singletons. V was pared by 6 bases and J by 9 bases, with 15 bases between. The CDR3 sequence is 14 residues long. Germline CDR1 and CDR2: SNHLY and FYNNEI. The time point was: week 23, last vaccination. Doses of 300 ug of mutant IDH1 20-mer peptide were given with topical imiquimod. The sequencing used PBMCs, collected from a glioma patient whose treatment included an IDH1 peptide vaccine. The chain combines TRBV2 with TRBJ1-6, with a weak D call TRBD1 (5 bases). This TCR was recovered from a man in his forties with glioma. The CDR3 protein is CASSPGTIRSPLHF. The DNA of the CDR3 is TGTGCCAGCAGCCCCGGGACCATTCGTTCACCCCTCCACTTT.